In its sample, the clone carrying this T cell receptor beta chain was seen a few times. This record comes from a study of T cells after yellow fever vaccination. Across the whole study: Fractions of limited cellularity were prepared by means of SMART-Seq v4 Ultra Low Input.

Trimming stripped 3 bases from V and 3 bases from J, with 12 bases between. Germline CDR1 reads MNHEY; CDR2 reads SMNVEV (reference sequence). The CDR3 extends over 14 amino acids. Template-switching 5'RACE yielded the TCR cDNA; a universal primer site and UMIs were added in the process. Each CDR3 protein gets one entry after TCRdb re-called the 5' RACE reads with MiXCR. The sample has approximately 160,000 distinct CDR3 sequences; around 8.5% are singletons. The chain carries TRBV27 and TRBJ2-7; D uncertain. This clonotype was sampled from a man younger than 30 who received the YFV17D yellow fever vaccine. This specimen was CD8+ T cells sorted from PBMCs, taken 45 days after the yellow fever booster vaccination. CDR3 sequence: CASSFRDTGYEQYF. The CDR3 DNA sequence: TGTGCCAGCAGTTTTCGAGACACCGGCTACGAGCAGTACTTC.